Listed below are T cell receptor beta chains from one sample, sequenced in a study of shared clonotypes between healthy human individuals. Data came from immunoSEQ multiplex PCR; TCRdb stores just in-frame clones and leaves some out. The data show about 800,000 clones, 96% seen once. Sequenced input: naive CD8+ T cells sorted from blood. The receptor set was obtained from a man under 40 in good health. CDR3s include the opening cysteine and the closing phenylalanine or tryptophan. The D gene is left open where the match is weak. Clone sizes are given selectively: once, few, many, or a class where the clone is expanded.

cdr3_nt | cdr3_aa | j_call | d_call | clone_size | v_call
TGCGCCAGCAGCCAAGAGGGGTCCGAGCAGTACTTC | CASSQEGSEQYF | TRBJ2-7 | . | . | TRBV4-1
TGTGCCAGTAGGAGACAGGGGGACTACGAGCAGTACTTC | CASRRQGDYEQYF | TRBJ2-7 | TRBD1 | . | TRBV19
TGTGCCAGCAGCGTAGACGGAGTCACAGATACGCAGTATTTT | CASSVDGVTDTQYF | TRBJ2-3 | . | . | TRBV9
TGTGCCTGGAGTGTAATGGAGATCTCCTACGAGCAGTACTTC | CAWSVMEISYEQYF | TRBJ2-7 | . | . | TRBV30
TGTGCCAGCAGTAACAGGGCTGAAAAACTGTTTTTT | CASSNRAEKLFF | TRBJ1-4 | . | . | TRBV27
TGCAGCGTGGTACCCCGGACAGTCACCAATGAGCAGTTCTTC | CSVVPRTVTNEQFF | TRBJ2-1 | . | . | TRBV29-1
TGTGCCAGCAGCTTAGTGACTAGCGGGACGAACACCGGGGAGCTGTTTTTT | CASSLVTSGTNTGELFF | TRBJ2-2 | TRBD2 | once | TRBV7-9
TGTGCCAGCAGCTGGACTAGCGGGGTCCAAGAGACCCAGTACTTC | CASSWTSGVQETQYF | TRBJ2-5 | TRBD2 | . | TRBV7-9
TGCGCCAGCAGCTTAATGGACACCTCCTACGAGCAGTACTTC | CASSLMDTSYEQYF | TRBJ2-7 | . | . | TRBV5-1
TGTGCCAGCAGCCCATCCGGGACAGGGAGCCCGGACACTGAAGCTTTCTTT | CASSPSGTGSPDTEAFF | TRBJ1-1 | TRBD1 | . | TRBV7-9
TGCGCCAGCAGCCAAGTTCGGCGGGACAACTACCAAGAGACCCAGTACTTC | CASSQVRRDNYQETQYF | TRBJ2-5 | . | . | TRBV4-3
TGTGCCAGCAGCGTCCATGGGAGCACAGATACGCAGTATTTT | CASSVHGSTDTQYF | TRBJ2-3 | . | . | TRBV9
TGTGCCAGCAGCTTTGTGACAGCGGATGGCTACACCTTC | CASSFVTADGYTF | TRBJ1-2 | . | . | TRBV7-8
TGTGCCAGCAGGCCTCTCACGGGCCAACCTGATACGCAGTATTTT | CASRPLTGQPDTQYF | TRBJ2-3 | . | . | TRBV5-4
TGTGCCAGCAGCGTAGGGCTAGCGGTTCCCTACAATGAGCAGTTCTTC | CASSVGLAVPYNEQFF | TRBJ2-1 | TRBD2 | once | TRBV9
TGCGCCAGCAGCCCGAGGACAGGGGCGAACACTGAAGCTTTCTTT | CASSPRTGANTEAFF | TRBJ1-1 | TRBD1 | . | TRBV5-1
TGTGCCAGCAGCTTCTTGGGACTAGCGGACAATGAGCAGTTCTTC | CASSFLGLADNEQFF | TRBJ2-1 | TRBD2 | . | TRBV7-8
TGTGCCAGTCGGGACGGATACGAGCAGTACTTC | CASRDGYEQYF | TRBJ2-7 | . | . | TRBV19
TGTGCCGGCGGGGGACAGACGAACACTGAAGCTTTCTTT | CAGGGQTNTEAFF | TRBJ1-1 | TRBD1 | . | TRBV9
TGTGCCAGCAGCCACCCAACAGGGGTCGAAAAACTGTTTTTT | CASSHPTGVEKLFF | TRBJ1-4 | TRBD1 | . | TRBV7-9
TGCGCCAGCAGGGAACTGGACGGAAGCTCCTACAATGAGCAGTTCTTC | CASRELDGSSYNEQFF | TRBJ2-1 | . | . | TRBV10-2
TGTGCCAGCAGCCACTGGGGAAACAATGAGCAGTTCTTC | CASSHWGNNEQFF | TRBJ2-1 | . | . | TRBV5-4
TGTGCCAGCAGCTGGACAGGGCCCTCCTACGAGCAGTACTTC | CASSWTGPSYEQYF | TRBJ2-7 | TRBD1 | . | TRBV7-8
TGTGCCAGCAGTTGGACTAGTTCCAATGAGCAGTTCTTC | CASSWTSSNEQFF | TRBJ2-1 | TRBD2 | . | TRBV6-6
TGTGCCAGTAGTTCCCACAGGGGAGACTATGGCTACACCTTC | CASSSHRGDYGYTF | TRBJ1-2 | TRBD1 | . | TRBV19
TGTGCCAGCAGCAAAGGCATGACCGGGACTAGCCTTTACAATGAGCAGTTCTTC | CASSKGMTGTSLYNEQFF | TRBJ2-1 | . | . | TRBV21-1
TGTGCCAGCAGCGAGGGGGGAAAACTGTTTTTT | CASSEGGKLFF | TRBJ1-4 | . | . | TRBV9
TGTGCCAGCAGCTTAGAGGCAGGCCAAGAGACCCAGTACTTC | CASSLEAGQETQYF | TRBJ2-5 | . | . | TRBV7-9
TGTGCCAGCAGCACACGGATGTCTACCTACGAGCAGTACTTC | CASSTRMSTYEQYF | TRBJ2-7 | . | . | TRBV14